This T cell receptor (beta chain) was sequenced for a study of cytomegalovirus exposure and HLA in healthy donors. The study ran its PCR with 60 Vbeta and 13 Jbeta primers. Profiled with immunoSEQ multiplex PCR; TCRdb holds only in-frame clones, not every one. The repertoire consists of roughly 120,000 clones, with under 85% occurring once and the leading ten covering 13%. Worth noting for this clone: The target antigen is unknown.

Notes on the study in general: Sequencing artifact likely explains a cluster of highly shared sequence variants. Later analysis suggested most CMV-associated TCR beta chains were HLA-restricted. A previous analysis found most TCR beta V segments productive roughly 87% or roughly 30% of the time.

The sequenced sample consisted of PBMCs. The receptor comes from a woman aged 40 to 50 in good health and CMV-seropositive.

CDR3 sequence (DNA): TGTGCCAGTAGTAGTACCCGACAGGGCGAGGGCTATGGCTACACCTTC. Amino acid sequence: CASSSTRQGEGYGYTF. V is TRBV19 and J is TRBJ1-2; TRBD1 aligns across 7 bases. The germline gives CDR1 LNHDA, CDR2 SQIVND (reference sequence). The J segment lost 4 bases and the V segment lost 4 bases, leaving 12 bases of the junction unmatched. The CDR3 is 16 amino acids. The full variable domain, in which reference TRBV19 and TRBJ1-2 provide the parts outside the CDR3, is DGGITQSPKYLFRKEGQNVTLSCEQNLNHDAMYWYRQDPGQGLRLIYYSQIVNDFQKGDIAEGYSVSREKKESFPLTVTSAQKNPTAFYLCASSSTRQGEGYGYTFGSGTRLTVV.